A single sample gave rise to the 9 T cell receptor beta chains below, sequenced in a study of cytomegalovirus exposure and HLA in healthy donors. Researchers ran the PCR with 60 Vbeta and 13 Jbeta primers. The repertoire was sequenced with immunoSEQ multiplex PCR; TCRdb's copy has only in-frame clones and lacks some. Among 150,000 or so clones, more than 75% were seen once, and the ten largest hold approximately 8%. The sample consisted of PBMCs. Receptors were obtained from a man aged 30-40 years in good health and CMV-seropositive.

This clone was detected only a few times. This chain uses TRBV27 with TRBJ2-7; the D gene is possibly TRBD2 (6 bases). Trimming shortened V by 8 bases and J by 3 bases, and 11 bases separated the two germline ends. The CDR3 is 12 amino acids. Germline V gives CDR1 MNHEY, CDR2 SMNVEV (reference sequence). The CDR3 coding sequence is TGTGCCAGCTCTGGACTAAACTACGAGCAGTACTTC. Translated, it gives CASSGLNYEQYF.

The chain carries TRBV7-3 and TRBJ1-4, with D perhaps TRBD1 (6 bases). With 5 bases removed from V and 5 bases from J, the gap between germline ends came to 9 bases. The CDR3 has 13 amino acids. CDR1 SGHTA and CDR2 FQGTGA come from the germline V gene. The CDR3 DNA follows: TGTGCCAGCAGCCGGACAGAGAATGAAAAACTGTTTTTT. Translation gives CASSRTENEKLFF.

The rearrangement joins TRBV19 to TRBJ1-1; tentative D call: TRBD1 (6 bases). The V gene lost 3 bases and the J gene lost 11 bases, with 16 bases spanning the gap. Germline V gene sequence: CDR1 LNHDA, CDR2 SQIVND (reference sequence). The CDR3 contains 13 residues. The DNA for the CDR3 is TGTGCCAGTAGTATTGGGGGCAGGAGCGTCGCTTTCTTT. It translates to CASSIGGRSVAFF.

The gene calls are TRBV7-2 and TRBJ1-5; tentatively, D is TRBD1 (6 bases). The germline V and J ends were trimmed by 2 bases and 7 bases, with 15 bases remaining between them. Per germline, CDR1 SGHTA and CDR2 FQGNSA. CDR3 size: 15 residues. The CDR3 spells CASSLRGGEGQPQHF. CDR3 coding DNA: TGTGCCAGCAGCTTAAGGGGGGGCGAGGGGCAGCCCCAGCATTTT.

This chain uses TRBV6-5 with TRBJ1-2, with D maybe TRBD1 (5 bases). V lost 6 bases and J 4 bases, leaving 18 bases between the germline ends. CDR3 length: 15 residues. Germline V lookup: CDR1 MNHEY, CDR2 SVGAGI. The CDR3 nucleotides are TGTGCCAGCAGCCCCCCGGTGGGGCTCGGCTATGGCTACACCTTC. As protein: CASSPPVGLGYGYTF.

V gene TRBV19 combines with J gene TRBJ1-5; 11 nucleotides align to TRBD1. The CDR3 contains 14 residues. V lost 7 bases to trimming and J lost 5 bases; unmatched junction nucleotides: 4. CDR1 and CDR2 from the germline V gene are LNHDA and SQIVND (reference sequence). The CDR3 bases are TGTGCCAGTACTTGGACAGGGGGCGATCAGCCCCAGCATTTT. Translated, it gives CASTWTGGDQPQHF.

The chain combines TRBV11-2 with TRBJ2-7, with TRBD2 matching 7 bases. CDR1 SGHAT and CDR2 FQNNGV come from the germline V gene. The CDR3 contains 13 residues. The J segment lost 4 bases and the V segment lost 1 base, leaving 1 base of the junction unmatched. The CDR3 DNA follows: TGTGCCAGCAGCTTAGTTAGCGGGTACGAGCAGTACTTC. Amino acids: CASSLVSGYEQYF. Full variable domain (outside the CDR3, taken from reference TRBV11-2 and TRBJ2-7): EAGVAQSPRYKIIEKRQSVAFWCNPISGHATLYWYQQILGQGPKLLIQFQNNGVVDDSQLPKDRFSAERLKGVDSTLKIQPAKLEDSAVYLCASSLVSGYEQYFGPGTRLTVT.

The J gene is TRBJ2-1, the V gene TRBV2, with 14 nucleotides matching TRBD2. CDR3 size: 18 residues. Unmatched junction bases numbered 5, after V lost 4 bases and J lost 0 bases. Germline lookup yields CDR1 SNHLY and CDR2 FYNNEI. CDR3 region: CASSGGLAGEDSYNEQFF. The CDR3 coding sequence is TGTGCCAGCAGTGGGGGACTAGCGGGAGAGGACTCCTACAATGAGCAGTTCTTC.

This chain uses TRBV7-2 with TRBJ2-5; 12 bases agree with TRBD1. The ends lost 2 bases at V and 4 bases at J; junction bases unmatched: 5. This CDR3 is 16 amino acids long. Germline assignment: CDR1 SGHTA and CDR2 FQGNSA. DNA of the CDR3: TGTGCCAGCAGCTTATTGGGACAGGGGGCTCCAGAGACCCAGTACTTC. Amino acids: CASSLLGQGAPETQYF.